The 2 T cell receptor beta chains listed next were all sequenced from one sample in a study of control samples from healthy donors and cancer patients. Clones were sequenced by immunoSEQ multiplex PCR, and TCRdb holds only the in-frame ones, with some missing. The table lists 250,000 to 300,000 clones, approximately 80% of them singletons. The sequenced sample consisted of PBMCs. The receptor set was obtained from a woman aged 60-75 years with lung cancer.

The chain carries TRBV11-1 and TRBJ2-3; D possibly matches TRBD1 or TRBD2 (5 bases each). The germline V gene encodes CDR1 SGHAT and CDR2 FQDESV (reference sequence). V was clipped by 0 bases and J by 0 bases, with 7 bases between them. The CDR3 is 15 amino acids. CDR3 region: CASSLAGRSTDTQYF. DNA for the CDR3: TGTGCCAGCAGCTTAGCGGGACGCAGCACAGATACGCAGTATTTT. The whole variable domain, filled in from reference TRBV11-1 and TRBJ2-3, reads EAEVAQSPRYKITEKSQAVAFWCDPISGHATLYWYRQILGQGPELLVQFQDESVVDDSQLPKDRFSAERLKGVDSTLKIQPAELGDSAMYLCASSLAGRSTDTQYFGPGTRLTVL.

The chain is built from TRBV7-2 and TRBJ1-6; unclear D gene. The germline V gene has CDR1 SGHTA and CDR2 FQGNSA. This CDR3 is built from 14 residues. Trimming removed 1 base from V and 5 bases from J, with 6 bases in between. CDR3 protein: CASSLVYDNSPLHF. CDR3 sequence (DNA): TGTGCCAGCAGCTTAGTGTACGATAATTCACCCCTCCACTTT.